One T cell receptor beta chain is described in this entry. From germline, CDR1 is SGDLS and CDR2 YYNGEE. The V and J ends lost 2 bases and 5 bases, in that order; junction bases with no gene match: 6. This CDR3 has 15 amino acids. The data were obtained in a study of blood T cell repertoires in COVID-19. Turning to the study itself: The United States, Italy and Spain provided the acute and convalescent COVID-19 samples. From T cells, B-cell-depleted T cells, or PBMCs came the material, which was cDNA or gDNA.

How the authors handled the data: Estimates of nucleated cell counts were drawn from the amplification of reference gene primers. Clones were sequenced by immunoSEQ multiplex PCR, and TCRdb holds only the in-frame ones, with some missing. For V, J and clone size, that table is used; D and trimming come from the DNA. Seen here are roughly 26,000 clones, over 80% observed once, and the top ten hold about 2.8%. V and J are TRBV9 and TRBJ2-5; 10 nucleotides match TRBD2. What was sequenced was peripheral blood. The sequence came from a human donor in a cohort sampled during active COVID-19. The CDR3 sequence is CASSVLAGGGETQYF. The DNA of the CDR3 is TGTGCCAGCAGCGTTTTAGCGGGGGGAGGGGAGACCCAGTACTTC.